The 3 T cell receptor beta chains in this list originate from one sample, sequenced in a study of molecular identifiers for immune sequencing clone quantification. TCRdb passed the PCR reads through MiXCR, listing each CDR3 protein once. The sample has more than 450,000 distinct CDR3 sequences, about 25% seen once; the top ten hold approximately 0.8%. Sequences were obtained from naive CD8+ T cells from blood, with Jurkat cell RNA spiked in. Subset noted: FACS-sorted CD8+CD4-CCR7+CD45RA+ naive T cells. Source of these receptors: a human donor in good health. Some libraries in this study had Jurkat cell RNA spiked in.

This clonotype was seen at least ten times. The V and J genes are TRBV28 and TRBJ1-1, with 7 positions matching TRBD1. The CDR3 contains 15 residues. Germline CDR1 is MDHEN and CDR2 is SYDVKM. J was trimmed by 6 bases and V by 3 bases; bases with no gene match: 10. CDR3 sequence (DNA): TGTGCCAGCAGTTTTGGGGACAGATCGGTAGCTGAAGCTTTCTTT. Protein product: CASSFGDRSVAEAFF.

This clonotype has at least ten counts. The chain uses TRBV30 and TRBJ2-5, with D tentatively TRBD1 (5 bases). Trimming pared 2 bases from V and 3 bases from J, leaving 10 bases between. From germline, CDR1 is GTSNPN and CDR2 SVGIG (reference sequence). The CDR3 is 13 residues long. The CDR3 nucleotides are TGTGCCTGGAGTCGAGACAGTGAAGAGACCCAGTACTTC. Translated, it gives CAWSRDSEETQYF. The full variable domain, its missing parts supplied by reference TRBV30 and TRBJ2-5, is SQTIHQWPATLVQPVGSPLSLECTVEGTSNPNLYWYRQAAGRGLQLLFYSVGIGQISSEVPQNLSASRPQDRQFILSSKKLLLSDSGFYLCAWSRDSEETQYFGPGTRLLVL.

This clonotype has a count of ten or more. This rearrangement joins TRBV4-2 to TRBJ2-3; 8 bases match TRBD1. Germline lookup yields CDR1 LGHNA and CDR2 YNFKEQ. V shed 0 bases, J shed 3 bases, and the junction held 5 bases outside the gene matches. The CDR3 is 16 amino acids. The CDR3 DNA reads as TGTGCCAGCAGCCAAGATCGGACAGGGTTTACAGATACGCAGTATTTT. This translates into CASSQDRTGFTDTQYF.